Following are 21 T cell receptor beta chains from one sample sequenced in a study of immune evolution from preneoplasia to lung adenocarcinoma (dated by TCRdb to 2020 to 2022). Libraries came from the immunoSEQ multiplex PCR assay. TCRdb mirrors the immuneACCESS table, restricted to in-frame sequences. Some clones are absent from its copies; in checked studies, under half trace to an unresolved V gene, and the reason for the others is unknown. The sample table records 39,000 or so clones; around 85% of these occur just once. The ten largest make up around 5.1% of the sample. Sequencing was carried out using FFPE invasive lung adenocarcinoma tissue. The sample's cell subset or site label is to be understood as: frankly invasive lung adenocarcinoma (ADC). The receptors were gathered from a person in their 60s with lung adenocarcinoma.

As regards this clone: This specimen includes other DNA sequences encoding the same CDR3. The rearrangement uses TRBV7-8 and TRBJ2-7, with D tentatively TRBD1 or TRBD2 (5 bases each). The V gene lost 3 bases and the J gene lost 2 bases, with 5 bases spanning the gap. Germline V gene data show CDR1 as SGHVS and CDR2 as FQNEAQ. CDR3 size: 12 residues. The CDR3 region has the DNA TGTGCCAGCAGCTTGGGGGCCTACGAGCAGTACTTC. Translation gives CASSLGAYEQYF.

This chain uses TRBV6-4 with TRBJ2-2; the match to TRBD2 covers 9 bases. The CDR3 sequence is 15 residues long. Germline V gene sequence: CDR1 MRHNA, CDR2 SNTAGT. The J segment lost 6 bases and the V segment lost 4 bases, leaving 6 bases of the junction unmatched. This chain's CDR3 is CASSGTSGSSGELFF. The CDR3 bases are TGTGCCAGCAGTGGAACTAGCGGGTCGTCCGGGGAGCTGTTTTTT.

The V call is TRBV28, the J call TRBJ2-7; 8 bases map to TRBD2. CDR3 size: 13 residues. Per germline, CDR1 MDHEN and CDR2 SYDVKM. Losses at the gene ends were 7 bases for V and 4 bases for J; bases not matched to a gene: 6. DNA of the CDR3: TGTGCCAGCAAGAGCGGGAGTGGGTACGAGCAGTACTTC. Amino acid sequence: CASKSGSGYEQYF.

V is TRBV5-1 and J is TRBJ2-6, with D uncertain. V dropped 6 bases and J dropped 0 bases, with 13 bases sitting between them. The CDR3 runs 16 residues. The germline CDR1 and CDR2 sequences are SGHRS and YFSETQ. CDR3 loop: CASKDQTSSGANVLTF. DNA for the CDR3: TGCGCCAGCAAGGACCAGACAAGCTCTGGGGCCAACGTCCTGACTTTC. Full variable domain (missing parts from reference TRBV5-1 and TRBJ2-6): KAGVTQTPRYLIKTRGQQVTLSCSPISGHRSVSWYQQTPGQGLQFLFEYFSETQRNKGNFPGRFSGRQFSNSRSEMNVSTLELGDSALYLCASKDQTSSGANVLTFGAGSRLTVL.

The chain combines TRBV5-1 with TRBJ2-1, with 12 positions matching TRBD2. With 0 bases clipped from V and 3 bases from J, the junction kept 1 base outside the gene matches. The CDR3 spans 16 residues. Germline V lookup: CDR1 SGHRS, CDR2 YFSETQ. This CDR3 reads CASSLGLAGVYNEQFF. In nucleotides, the CDR3 is TGCGCCAGCAGCTTGGGACTAGCGGGAGTCTACAATGAGCAGTTCTTC.

This sequence joins TRBV7-8 and TRBJ2-7, with 10 bases matching TRBD2. The ends lost 6 bases at V and 3 bases at J; junction bases unmatched: 5. This CDR3 has 14 amino acids. The germline V gene has CDR1 SGHVS and CDR2 FQNEAQ. The DNA for the CDR3 is TGTGCCAGCAGAGAGGCTAGCGGGAGCTACGAGCAGTACTTC. Residues: CASREASGSYEQYF. Drawing the rest from reference TRBV7-8 and TRBJ2-7, the complete variable domain is GAGVSQSPRYKVAKRGQDVALRCDPISGHVSLFWYQQALGQGPEFLTYFQNEAQLDKSGLPSDRFFAERPEGSVSTLKIQRTQQEDSAVYLCASREASGSYEQYFGPGTRLTVT.

The rearrangement joins TRBV5-1 to TRBJ2-3; tentatively, D is TRBD2 (6 bases). Germline V gene sequence: CDR1 SGHRS, CDR2 YFSETQ. The V gene lost 0 bases and the J gene lost 1 base, with 12 bases spanning the gap. The CDR3 runs 16 residues. CDR3 DNA: TGCGCCAGCAGCTTGGGAGGGACTCACGGCACAGATACGCAGTATTTT. Its translation: CASSLGGTHGTDTQYF.

The rearrangement joins TRBV6-5 to TRBJ2-7; 7 bases align to TRBD1. With V trimmed by 4 bases and J by 0 bases, 6 bases remained unmatched. In germline, CDR1 is MNHEY, CDR2 SVGAGI. The CDR3 extends over 15 amino acids. The CDR3 spells CASSFNRGSSYEQYF. CDR3 DNA: TGTGCCAGCAGTTTCAACAGGGGAAGCTCCTACGAGCAGTACTTC.

This rearrangement joins TRBV11-2 to TRBJ2-7, with a tentative D call TRBD2 (6 bases). Germline CDR1 reads SGHAT; CDR2 reads FQNNGV. V was pared by 0 bases and J by 0 bases, with 9 bases between. The CDR3 totals 15 residues. CDR3 residues: CASSLERGFSYEQYF. CDR3 sequence (DNA): TGTGCCAGCAGCTTAGAGCGGGGATTCTCCTACGAGCAGTACTTC. Variable domain in full (rest from reference TRBV11-2 and TRBJ2-7): EAGVAQSPRYKIIEKRQSVAFWCNPISGHATLYWYQQILGQGPKLLIQFQNNGVVDDSQLPKDRFSAERLKGVDSTLKIQPAKLEDSAVYLCASSLERGFSYEQYFGPGTRLTVT.

This chain connects TRBV4-1 to TRBJ2-2; 7 bases map to TRBD2. Trimming cost V 1 base and J 5 bases; bases outside gene matches: 7. The CDR3 is 16 residues long. CDR1 and CDR2 (germline): MGHRA, YSYEKL. This CDR3 reads CASSQVLGGSTGELFF. CDR3 DNA: TGCGCCAGCAGCCAAGTCCTGGGGGGGAGTACCGGGGAGCTGTTTTTT.

The rearrangement uses TRBV29-1 and TRBJ2-7; 8 bases fit TRBD2. CDR3 length equals 12 residues. After removal of 6 bases from V and 6 bases from J, the junction contained 7 bases not matched to a gene. Germline CDR1 and CDR2: SQVTM and ANQGSEA. The CDR3 DNA is TGCAGCGTAAAAGCGGGAGAATCCGAGCAGTACTTC. Translated, it gives CSVKAGESEQYF.

Sample share makes this clone medium-sized. V usage is TRBV5-1 and J usage is TRBJ2-1; D is unclear. Trimming cost V 0 bases and J 12 bases, with 16 bases left between them. The CDR3 length is 14 residues. Germline CDR1 is SGHRS and CDR2 is YFSETQ. Written as DNA, the CDR3 is TGCGCCAGCAGCTTGGCCAGGCCAGATGATAGGCAGTTCTTC. It translates to CASSLARPDDRQFF.

The chain recombines TRBV11-3 with TRBJ1-1; 8 nucleotides agree with TRBD1. Germline CDR1 is SGHNT and CDR2 is YENEEA. The junction had 4 bases not matched to a gene; V was cut back by 5 bases and J by 5 bases. The CDR3 length is 13 residues. The CDR3 sequence: CASSHTGGTEAFF. CDR3 DNA sequence: TGTGCCAGCAGCCACACAGGGGGAACTGAAGCTTTCTTT.

By share, this clone ranks as medium-sized. J is TRBJ1-1 and V is TRBV11-3; 8 nucleotides match TRBD1. The CDR3 consists of 13 residues. V was clipped by 3 bases and J by 8 bases; unmatched bases: 5. Germline V lookup: CDR1 SGHNT, CDR2 YENEEA. The CDR3 reads CASSFRAGGEAFF. The CDR3 DNA is TGTGCCAGCAGCTTCCGGGCAGGGGGCGAAGCTTTCTTT.

The chain combines TRBV5-1 with TRBJ1-1; D may be TRBD1 (5 bases). The CDR3 length is 13 residues. Germline loops: CDR1 SGHRS, CDR2 YFSETQ. Trimming stripped 5 bases from V and 0 bases from J, with 8 bases between. The CDR3 loop is CASRTEMNTEAFF. The CDR3 DNA is TGCGCCAGCAGGACAGAGATGAACACTGAAGCTTTCTTT. Together with reference TRBV5-1 and TRBJ1-1, the CDR3 gives the full variable domain: KAGVTQTPRYLIKTRGQQVTLSCSPISGHRSVSWYQQTPGQGLQFLFEYFSETQRNKGNFPGRFSGRQFSNSRSEMNVSTLELGDSALYLCASRTEMNTEAFFGQGTRLTVV.

This chain connects TRBV29-1 to TRBJ1-2, with unresolved D. This CDR3 has 12 amino acids. Germline CDR1 SQVTM, CDR2 ANQGSEA. The V end lost 4 bases, the J end lost 2 bases, and 8 bases lay between the germline ends. The CDR3 bases are TGCAGCGTTGCACAGTTCAACTATGGCTACACCTTC. It translates to CSVAQFNYGYTF. Variable domain in full (rest from reference TRBV29-1 and TRBJ1-2): SAVISQKPSRDICQRGTSLTIQCQVDSQVTMMFWYRQQPGQSLTLIATANQGSEATYESGFVIDKFPISRPNLTFSTLTVSNMSPEDSSIYLCSVAQFNYGYTFGSGTRLTVV.

This sequence joins TRBV7-2 and TRBJ2-1; 14 positions match TRBD2. Trimming took 1 base from V and 10 from J; bases not matched to a gene: 6. This CDR3 region has 16 residues. Germline V gene data show CDR1 as SGHTA and CDR2 as FQGNSA. CDR3 residues: CASSLGPGLAGEEQFF. In DNA, the CDR3 is TGTGCCAGCAGCTTAGGCCCGGGACTAGCGGGAGAAGAGCAGTTCTTC. Full variable domain (rest looked up from reference TRBV7-2 and TRBJ2-1): GAGVSQSPSNKVTEKGKDVELRCDPISGHTALYWYRQSLGQGLEFLIYFQGNSAPDKSGLPSDRFSAERTGGSVSTLTIQRTQQEDSAVYLCASSLGPGLAGEEQFFGPGTRLTVL.

The rearrangement uses TRBV5-1 and TRBJ2-7; 7 nucleotides agree with TRBD1. V lost 2 bases and J lost 3; bases outside the gene matches: 8. CDR1 and CDR2 from the germline V gene are SGHRS and YFSETQ. The CDR3 consists of 15 residues. The CDR3 DNA sequence: TGCGCCAGCAGCTTAAGCCCGGGACAGAGCTACGAGCAGTACTTC. Translation: CASSLSPGQSYEQYF.

This clone is deemed medium-sized. This chain uses TRBV5-1 with TRBJ2-3, with 11 bases lining up with TRBD1. Germline assignment: CDR1 SGHRS and CDR2 YFSETQ. The CDR3 length is 16 residues. J lost 4 bases, V lost 0 bases, and 4 bases had no gene match. The CDR3 is CASSLGTGGSPDTQYF. The CDR3 DNA sequence: TGCGCCAGCAGCTTGGGGACAGGGGGCAGTCCAGATACGCAGTATTTT.

The chain joins TRBV21-1 to TRBJ2-2; the table assigns TRBD2, which was not confirmed against the DNA. TRBV21-1 is marked as a pseudogene. The length of the CDR3 is 15 residues. CDR3 sequence: CASSLPGRATGELFF. Here the CDR3 DNA reads TGTGCCAGCAGCCTTCCCGGGAGGGCCACCGGGGAGCTGTTTTTT.

CDR3: CASSPPGLETQYF. CDR3 in DNA: TGTGCCAGCTCCCCCCCCGGATTGGAGACCCAGTACTTC. The genes are TRBV18 and TRBJ2-5; D gene unclear. The V end lost 6 bases, the J end lost 5 bases, and 13 bases lay between the germline ends. This CDR3 is built from 13 residues. The V gene's germline CDR1 is KGHSH and CDR2 LQKENI.